This paragraph covers one T cell receptor beta chain sequence. The data were taken from a study of blood T cell repertoires in COVID-19. Looking at the study overall: Acute and convalescent COVID-19 samples came from the United States, Italy and Spain. From T cells, B-cell-depleted T cells, or PBMCs came the material, which was cDNA or gDNA.

Sequenced by immunoSEQ multiplex PCR; TCRdb stores in-frame clones only, minus some. The sample carries approximately 280,000 clones, around 89% recorded once. Trimming removed 7 bases at V and 3 bases at J, with 15 bases between. The CDR3 length is 14 residues. CDR1 and CDR2 from the germline V gene are MDHEN and SYDVKM. The sequencing input was peripheral blood. The V and J genes are TRBV28 and TRBJ1-2; D remains unclear. The sequence was collected from an older woman with acute or convalescent COVID-19. The DNA for the CDR3 is TGTGCCAGCACGGCGGGTTCTAATTACTATGGCTACACCTTC. Translated: CASTAGSNYYGYTF.